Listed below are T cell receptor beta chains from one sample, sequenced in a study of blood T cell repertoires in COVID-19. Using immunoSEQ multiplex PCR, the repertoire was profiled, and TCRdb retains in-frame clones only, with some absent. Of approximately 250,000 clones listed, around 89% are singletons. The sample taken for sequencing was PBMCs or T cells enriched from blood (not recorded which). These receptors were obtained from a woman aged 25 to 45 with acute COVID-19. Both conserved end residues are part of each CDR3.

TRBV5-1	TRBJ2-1	CASSLERTSGYNEQFF
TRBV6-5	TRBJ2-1	CASSYSGARNEQFF
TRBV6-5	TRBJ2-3	CASSPTGPTQYF
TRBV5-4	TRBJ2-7	CASSLDLAGADEQYF
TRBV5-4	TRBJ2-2	CASRRGGAGELFF
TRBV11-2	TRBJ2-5	CASSPQLGREDQETQYF
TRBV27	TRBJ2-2	CASSLGAVPNTGELFF
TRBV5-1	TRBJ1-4	CASSFGRGPTNEKLFF
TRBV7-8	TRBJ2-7	CASSLASQGQYEQYF
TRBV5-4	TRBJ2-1	CASSRRDSSYNEQFF
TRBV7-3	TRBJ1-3	CASSLGGTVGNTIYF
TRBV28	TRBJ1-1	CASSQGSRTEAFF
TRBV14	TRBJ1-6	CASSQVTGSSPLHF
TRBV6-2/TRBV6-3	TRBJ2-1	CASSRGQMGDEQFF
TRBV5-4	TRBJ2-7	CASSKETATSAYEQYF
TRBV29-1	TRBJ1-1	CSVRIGADTEAFF
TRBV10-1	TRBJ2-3	CASSDGGDTDTQYF
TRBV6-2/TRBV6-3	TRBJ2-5	CASSWATSSEGRETQYF
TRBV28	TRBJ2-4	CASSFAGSTRENIQYF
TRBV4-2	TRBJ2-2	CASSKVELVTGELFF
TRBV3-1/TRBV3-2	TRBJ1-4	CASSFQMLATNEKLFF
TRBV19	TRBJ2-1	CASSIRDSNNEQFF
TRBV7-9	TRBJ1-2	CASSTTGTGINYGYTF
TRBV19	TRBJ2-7	CASSRSDNLGDEQYF
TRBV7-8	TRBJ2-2	CASRTLWTGANPGELFF
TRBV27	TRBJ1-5	CASRQGGGNNQPQHF
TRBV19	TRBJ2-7	CASSITTSGGNYEQYF
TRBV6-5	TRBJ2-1	CASTVGQASYNEQFF
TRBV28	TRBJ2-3	CASSTSGLTDTDTQYF
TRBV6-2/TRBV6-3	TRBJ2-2	CASSRHRTNLNTGELFF
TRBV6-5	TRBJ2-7	CASSYSTAGSGYEQYF
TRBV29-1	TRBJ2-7	CSVELAPNSYEQYF
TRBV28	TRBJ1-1	CASSLGRGGGNTEAFF
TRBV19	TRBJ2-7	CASSIPGSHYEQYF
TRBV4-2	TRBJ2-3	CASSQDLIPDRGERTDTQYF
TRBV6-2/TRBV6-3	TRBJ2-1	CASSYSRLAGSYNEQFF
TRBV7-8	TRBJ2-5	CASSLVSGRALETQYF
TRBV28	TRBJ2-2	CARVSWGGTGELFF
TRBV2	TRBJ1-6	CASSGQGNSPLHF
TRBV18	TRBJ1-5	CASSPGQGSNQPQHF
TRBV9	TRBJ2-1	CASSVAGDTNEQFF
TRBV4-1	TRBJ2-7	CASSQEGGGYSYEQYF
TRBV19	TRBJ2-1	CASSSPGLAAHSYNEQFF
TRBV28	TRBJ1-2	CASSRQTGPYGYTF
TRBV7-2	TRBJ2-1	CASSPHSPTSAYNEQFF
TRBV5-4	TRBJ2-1	CASSLDVSSGLFQPHSEQFF
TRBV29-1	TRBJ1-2	CSVDGEFYGYTF
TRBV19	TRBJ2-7	CASSAGTSYEQYF
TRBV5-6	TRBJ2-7	CASRAWWDFSSYEQYF
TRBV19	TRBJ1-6	CASTPVGDSGSPLHF
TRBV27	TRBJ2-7	CASSWTSGNYYEQYF
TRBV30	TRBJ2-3	CAWSRPPGADTQYF
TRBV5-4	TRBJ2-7	CASSWDSAVYEQYF
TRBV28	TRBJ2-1	CASSAGVRQGGYNEQFF
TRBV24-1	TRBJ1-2	CATSDFSGTGPYGYTF
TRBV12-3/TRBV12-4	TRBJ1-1	CASSRQNTEAFF
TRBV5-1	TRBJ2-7	CASSLTPGNQFSYEQYF
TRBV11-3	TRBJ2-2	CASSAHGGTGELFF
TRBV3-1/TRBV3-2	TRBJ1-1	CASSQGATGWTEAFF